This T cell receptor beta chain was captured in a study of blood T cell repertoires in COVID-19. CDR1 and CDR2 (germline): SGHTA, FQGTGA. This CDR3 has 14 residues. V shed 3 bases and J 5 bases; nucleotides not matched to a gene: 4. Sequencing used immunoSEQ multiplex PCR; TCRdb keeps in-frame clones, though not all of them. The sample includes 250,000 to 300,000 clones, around nine tenths seen only once; the top ten take around 2%. This TCR derives from a woman aged 55 to 70 in a cohort exposed to, infected with or recovered from COVID-19 (not recorded which). J is TRBJ2-1 and V is TRBV7-3; 7 bases map to TRBD2. The sample consisted of PBMCs or T cells enriched from blood (not recorded which). The CDR3 sequence is CASSFGGRNNEQFF. Here the CDR3 DNA reads TGTGCCAGCAGCTTTGGCGGGAGAAACAATGAGCAGTTCTTC.